These T cell receptor beta chains were read from a single sample in a study of T-cell reconstitution after alpha-beta-depleted transplantation in children. From the PCR reads, TCRdb called clonotypes with MiXCR, one entry per CDR3 protein. Seen here are 450,000 to 550,000 distinct CDR3 sequences, approximately 10% observed once, and the top ten hold around 15%. Sample: PBMCs, mostly from graft donor cells, taken 180 days after TCRalphabeta/CD19-depleted stem cell transplant. The receptors derive from a female patient aged 2 to 10 who had a stem cell transplant for aplastic anemia, so the T cells may come from the graft donor. CDR3s include the opening cysteine and the closing phenylalanine or tryptophan. D genes are given only for firm matches. Clone size is given for some rows only: seen once, a few or many times, or a class if the clone is expanded.

clone_size j_call d_call v_call cdr3_nt cdr3_aa
few TRBJ2-4 TRBD1 TRBV6-2/TRBV6-3 TGTGCCAGCAACAGGGGGCTGTGGAACATTCAGTACTTC CASNRGLWNIQYF
few TRBJ2-5 - TRBV7-8 TGTGCCAGCACCTGGTACAGCCGGGAGACCCAGTACTTC CASTWYSRETQYF
few TRBJ1-3 - TRBV12-3/TRBV12-4 TGTGCCAGCAGTTTGGGGGTTTCTGGAAACACCATATATTTT CASSLGVSGNTIYF
many TRBJ1-4 - TRBV28 TGTGCCAGCAGTTTGCTGAGGGAAAAACTGTTTTTT CASSLLREKLFF
- TRBJ2-7 TRBD1 TRBV30 TGTGCCTGTAACTATTACAGGGGGACCTCTTACGAGCAGTACTTC CACNYYRGTSYEQYF
few TRBJ2-3 - TRBV5-1 TGCGCCAGCAGCCAGGACGCGATCACAGATACGCAGTATTTT CASSQDAITDTQYF
few TRBJ2-4 - TRBV28 TGTGCCAGCAGCCCAACCCCGACGGGAAACATTCAGTACTTC CASSPTPTGNIQYF
many TRBJ1-2 - TRBV5-1 TGCGCCAGCAGCTTGGGGGCGCCGGGGAATGGCTACACCTTC CASSLGAPGNGYTF
many TRBJ1-5 - TRBV6-2/TRBV6-3 TGTGCCAGCAGTTACTCGGGTGTACAGCCCCAGCATTTT CASSYSGVQPQHF
few TRBJ2-7 - TRBV29-1 TGCAGCGTGCCCGCGTCTGACTTGCCCCCCTACGAGCAGTACTTC CSVPASDLPPYEQYF
many TRBJ1-1 - TRBV10-3 TGTGCCATCAGTGAGAGGCAGAAAAGCGGCACTGAAGCTTTCTTT CAISERQKSGTEAFF
many TRBJ2-1 - TRBV20-1 TGCAGTGCTAGAGGCCAAGAAGTAGGCAATGAGCAGTTCTTC CSARGQEVGNEQFF
- TRBJ1-4 TRBD1 TRBV25-1 TGTGCCAGCAGTGACCCGACAGGGGCGAGTAATGAAAAACTGTTTTTT CASSDPTGASNEKLFF
- TRBJ2-1 - TRBV9 TGTGCCAGCAGCCTATACGTGAATTCCTACAATGAGCAGTTCTTC CASSLYVNSYNEQFF
- TRBJ2-2 TRBD2 TRBV7-9 TGTGCCAGCAGCTTAGCGCAAGCGGGAGTTAACACCGGGGAGCTGTTTTTT CASSLAQAGVNTGELFF
- TRBJ1-4 - TRBV12-3/TRBV12-4 TGTGCCAGCAGTTTAGTTGCAGGCTCAGGCAATGAAAAACTGTTTTTT CASSLVAGSGNEKLFF
- TRBJ2-1 - TRBV12-3/TRBV12-4 TGTGCCAGCAGTTTTGCGGCTTCCGGGACATACTCCTACAATGAGCAGTTCTTC CASSFAASGTYSYNEQFF
few TRBJ1-1 - TRBV7-9 TGTGCCAGCAGCTTAGCAGGTAGTTTGAACACTGAAGCTTTCTTT CASSLAGSLNTEAFF
many TRBJ2-6 - TRBV4-2 TGTGCCAGCAGCCAGGACGGAACCGGGGCCAACGTCCTGACTTTC CASSQDGTGANVLTF
few TRBJ2-7 TRBD1 TRBV7-2 TGTGCCAGCAGCTTATACGGGACAGGGCTCTCCTACGAGCAGTACTTC CASSLYGTGLSYEQYF
few TRBJ2-1 TRBD2 TRBV28 TGTGCCAGCAGTATCTCGACTAGCGGGAGTTACAATGAGCAGTTCTTC CASSISTSGSYNEQFF
few TRBJ2-5 TRBD1 TRBV9 TGTGCCAGCAGCGCAGGGGGCGGAGAGACCCAGTACTTC CASSAGGGETQYF
many TRBJ2-3 - TRBV11-2 TGTGCCAGCAGCATGTCCTTACAGGGTGAGACGCAGTATTTT CASSMSLQGETQYF
- TRBJ2-7 - TRBV28 TGTGCCAGCAGTTTCTTGGGGGCAGGGCCCGACGAGCAGTACTTC CASSFLGAGPDEQYF
- TRBJ2-2 - TRBV29-1 TGCAGCGTTGAAGATTCCGGGACGGGTTACACCGGGGAGCTGTTTTTT CSVEDSGTGYTGELFF
- TRBJ2-1 TRBD2 TRBV6-1 TGTGCCAGCAGTGTCGGGGACTACCGATGGTTCTTC CASSVGDYRWFF
- TRBJ2-4 - TRBV6-2/TRBV6-3 TGTGCCAGCAGCTACGGACAGATAGCCAAAAACATTCAGTACTTC CASSYGQIAKNIQYF
- TRBJ2-6 - TRBV7-2 TGTGCCAGCAGCCTAAGGGACACTCTCTCTGGGGCCAACGTCCTGACTTTC CASSLRDTLSGANVLTF
few TRBJ2-1 TRBD2 TRBV4-3 TGCGCCAGCAGCCAAGATGGGGGGAGGGCTAGCAATGAGCAGTTCTTC CASSQDGGRASNEQFF
many TRBJ2-3 - TRBV20-1 TGCAGTGCTATATATCGGGGAAGAGGAGATACGCAGTATTTT CSAIYRGRGDTQYF
- TRBJ2-2 TRBD2 TRBV29-1 TGCAGCGTTGTTAGTAGCGGGAGTATCACCGGGGAGCTGTTTTTT CSVVSSGSITGELFF
few TRBJ1-4 - TRBV25-1 TGTGCCAGCACCGGGGCAAGGGAAAAACTGTTTTTT CASTGAREKLFF
- TRBJ2-4 - TRBV12-3/TRBV12-4 TGTACCAGCAGTCCTGGACAGGGACTAGCACTAGCCAAAAACATTCAGTACTTC CTSSPGQGLALAKNIQYF